Described below is a single T cell receptor beta chain sequence and its context. The CDR3 is 14 residues long. V dropped 3 bases and J dropped 4 bases, with 9 bases sitting between them. From germline, CDR1 is MDHEN and CDR2 SYDVKM. The sample originates from a study of control samples from healthy donors and cancer patients. Here immunoSEQ multiplex PCR was the method, and the copy in TCRdb shows in-frame clones only, minus some. The sample records some 250,000 clones, more than 65% being singletons. The sample was PBMCs. The rearrangement links TRBV28 to TRBJ1-4; D gene unclear. This sequence originates from a woman aged 55-70 years with lung cancer. The CDR3 loop is CASSFGGDNEKLFF. CDR3 coding DNA: TGTGCCAGCAGTTTTGGTGGTGATAATGAAAAACTGTTTTTT.